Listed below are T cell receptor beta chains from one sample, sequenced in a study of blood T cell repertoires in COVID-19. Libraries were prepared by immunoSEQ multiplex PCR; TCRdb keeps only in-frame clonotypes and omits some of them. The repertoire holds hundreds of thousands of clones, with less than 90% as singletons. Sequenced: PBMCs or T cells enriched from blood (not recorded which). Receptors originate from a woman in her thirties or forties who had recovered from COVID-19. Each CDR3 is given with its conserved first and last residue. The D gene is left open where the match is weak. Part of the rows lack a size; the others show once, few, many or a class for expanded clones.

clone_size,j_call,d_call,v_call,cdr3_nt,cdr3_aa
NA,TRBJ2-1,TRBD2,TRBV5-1,TGCGCCAGCAGCTTGGAAGTGAGTCTAGCGGGAGGGGAGCAGTTCTTC,CASSLEVSLAGGEQFF
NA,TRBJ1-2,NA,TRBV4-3,TGCGCCAGCAGCCAAAGGACAGTAGCTAACTATGGCTACACCTTC,CASSQRTVANYGYTF
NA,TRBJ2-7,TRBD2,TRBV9,TGTGCCAGCAGCGTAGTACCGGGAGGGCTCTACGAGCAGTACTTC,CASSVVPGGLYEQYF
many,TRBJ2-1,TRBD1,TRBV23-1,TGCGCCACCCCGGGACAGGCCTACAATGAGCAGTTCTTC,CATPGQAYNEQFF
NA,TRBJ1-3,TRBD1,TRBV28,TGTGCCAGCAGTGTCCGGGACAGGGTTGGTGGAAACACCATATATTTT,CASSVRDRVGGNTIYF
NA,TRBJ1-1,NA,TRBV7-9,TGTGCCAGCAGCTCCGGACAGTACACTGAAGCTTTCTTT,CASSSGQYTEAFF
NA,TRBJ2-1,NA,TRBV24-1,TGTGCCACCAGTGATGGAACCGCCACCGGGAATGAGCAGTTCTTC,CATSDGTATGNEQFF
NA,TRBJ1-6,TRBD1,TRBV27,TGTGCCAGCAGTTTGTCAGGGGGCGTCCGTTCACCCCTCCACTTT,CASSLSGGVRSPLHF
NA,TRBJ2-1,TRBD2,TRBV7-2,TGTGCCAGCAGCTTAGTAAGCGGACTAGCGGGAGTCCACAATGAGCAGTTCTTC,CASSLVSGLAGVHNEQFF
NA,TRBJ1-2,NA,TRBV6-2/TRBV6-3,TGTGCCAGCAGTTACGGGGGCGCCGGCTATGGCTACACCTTC,CASSYGGAGYGYTF
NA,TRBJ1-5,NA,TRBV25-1,TGTGCCAGCAGTGGTACAGGGTTCGGCTCAGAACAGCCCCAGCATTTT,CASSGTGFGSEQPQHF
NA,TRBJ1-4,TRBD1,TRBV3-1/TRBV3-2,TGTGCCAGCAGCCTCACAGGGGGCGTTGTGGATGAAAAACTGTTTTTT,CASSLTGGVVDEKLFF
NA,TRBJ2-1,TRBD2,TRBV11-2,TGTGCCAGCAGCTTCGGACTAGCGGCTTCCAATGAGCAGTTCTTC,CASSFGLAASNEQFF
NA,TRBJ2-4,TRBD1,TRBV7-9,TGTGCCAGCCTAGACAGGGGCCAAAACATTCAGTACTTC,CASLDRGQNIQYF
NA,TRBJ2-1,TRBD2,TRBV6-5,TGTGCCAGCAGTTTCGGACTAGTCTCCTACAATGAGCAGTTCTTC,CASSFGLVSYNEQFF
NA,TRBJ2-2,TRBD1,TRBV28,TGTGCCAGCTGGGGGACAGGGTCTGCCGGGGAGCTGTTTTTT,CASWGTGSAGELFF
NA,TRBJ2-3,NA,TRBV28,TGTGCCAGCACCACGGCAGGGCAAGAGGCAGATACGCAGTATTTT,CASTTAGQEADTQYF
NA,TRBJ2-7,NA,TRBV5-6,TGTGCCAGCAGCACAGACAGGACCCCTCACGGTACGGACGAGCAGTACTTC,CASSTDRTPHGTDEQYF
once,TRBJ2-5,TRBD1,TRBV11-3,TGTGCCAGCAGGGCCGGGACAGGGGGCTTGGAGACCCAGTACTTC,CASRAGTGGLETQYF
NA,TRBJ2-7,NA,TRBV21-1,TGTGCCAGCAGCCGCGCGGGGGCGCACGAGCAGTACTTC,CASSRAGAHEQYF
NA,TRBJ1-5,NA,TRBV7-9,TGTGCCAGCAGCTTAGGCTGGGGCAGGGGCCTCGATCAGCCCCAGCATTTT,CASSLGWGRGLDQPQHF
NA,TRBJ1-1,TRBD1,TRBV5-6,TGTGCCAGCAGCTACAGGACAGGGAGATATGAAGCTTTCTTT,CASSYRTGRYEAFF
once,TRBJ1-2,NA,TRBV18,TGTGCCAGCTCACCGGACTTCTATGGCTACACCTTC,CASSPDFYGYTF
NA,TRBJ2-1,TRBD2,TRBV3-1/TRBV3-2,TGTGCCAGCAGCCAAGAAGGGACTACATCCTACAATGAGCAGTTCTTC,CASSQEGTTSYNEQFF
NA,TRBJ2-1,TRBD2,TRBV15,TGTGCCACCAGCAGAGGGACTAGCGGGACCAATGAGCAGTTCTTC,CATSRGTSGTNEQFF
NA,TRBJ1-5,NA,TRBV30,TGTGCCTGGAGTCCATCAGGGATGGTGTATCAGCCCCAGCATTTT,CAWSPSGMVYQPQHF
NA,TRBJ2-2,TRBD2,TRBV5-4,TGTGCCAGCAGCTTGGGTCCTAGCGGGGCGGACACCGGGGAGCTGTTTTTT,CASSLGPSGADTGELFF
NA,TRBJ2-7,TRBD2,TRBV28,TGTGCCAGCAGTTCCCAAAGGGCTAGCGGGGGAACCTACGAGCAGTACTTC,CASSSQRASGGTYEQYF
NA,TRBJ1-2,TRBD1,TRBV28,TGTGCCAGCAGTTCTGTAGGACAGGCCCTGGTCTATGGCTACACCTTC,CASSSVGQALVYGYTF
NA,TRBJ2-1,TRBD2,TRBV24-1,TGTGCCACCAGTGATTCTAGCGGGAGGGGAGTTTCCGAGCAGTTCTTC,CATSDSSGRGVSEQFF
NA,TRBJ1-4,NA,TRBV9,TGTGCCAGCAGCGTAGGCGACGGAGGGGCAAAACTGTTTTTT,CASSVGDGGAKLFF
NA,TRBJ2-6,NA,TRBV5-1,TGCGCCAGCAGCTTGGGGGCGCTTAAAGGGGCCAACGTCCTGACTTTC,CASSLGALKGANVLTF
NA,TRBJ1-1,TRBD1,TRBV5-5,TGTGCCAGCAGACTTTTACAGGGGACCGCCACTGAAGCTTTCTTT,CASRLLQGTATEAFF
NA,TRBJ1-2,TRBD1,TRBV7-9,TGTGCCAGCAGCTTATTGGGCCAGGGGGAAGGCTACACCTTC,CASSLLGQGEGYTF
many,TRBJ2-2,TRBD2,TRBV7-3,TGTGCCAGCAGCTTGGGACTAGCGGGAGCCGGGGAGCTGTTTTTT,CASSLGLAGAGELFF
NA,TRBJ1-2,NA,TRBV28,TGTGCCAGCAGTGGGCAGTTGATTTCCTCCCCTGGCTACACCTTC,CASSGQLISSPGYTF
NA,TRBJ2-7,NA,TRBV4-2,TGTGCCAGCAGCCAAGATCTCCGAGTTATCTACGAGCAGTACTTC,CASSQDLRVIYEQYF
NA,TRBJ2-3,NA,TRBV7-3,TGTGCCAGCAGCCCAGGGGTTTCCACGCAGTATTTT,CASSPGVSTQYF
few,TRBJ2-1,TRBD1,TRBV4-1,TGCGCCAGCAGCTACAGGGACAGCAATGAGCAGTTCTTC,CASSYRDSNEQFF
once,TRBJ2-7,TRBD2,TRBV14,TGTGCCAGCAGCCAAGAATGGCTAGCGGGGGAACTCTACGAGCAGTACTTC,CASSQEWLAGELYEQYF
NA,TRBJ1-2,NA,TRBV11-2,TGTGCCAGCAGCTTAGGAGGACAGTCTAACTATGGCTACACCTTC,CASSLGGQSNYGYTF
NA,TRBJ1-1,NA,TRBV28,TGTGCCAGCACTCCTTACAGAAACACTGAAGCTTTCTTT,CASTPYRNTEAFF
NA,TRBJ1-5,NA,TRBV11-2,TGTGCCAGCAGCCCAACAGGGTCGGGGCAGCCCCAGCATTTT,CASSPTGSGQPQHF
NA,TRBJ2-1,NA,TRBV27,TGTGCCAGCAGTTTCTACTACGAAACCCGGGGGTCGGGGGATGAGCAGTTCTTC,CASSFYYETRGSGDEQFF
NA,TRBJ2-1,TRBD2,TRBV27,TGTGCCAGCGGGACTAGCGGGAGATACAATGAGCAGTTCTTC,CASGTSGRYNEQFF
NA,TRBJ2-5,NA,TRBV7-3,TGTGCCAGCAGCAAAACAGCCGGAGGAACCCAGTACTTC,CASSKTAGGTQYF
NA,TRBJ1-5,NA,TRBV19,TGTGCCAGTAGGCGGATTGACAATCAGCCCCAGCATTTT,CASRRIDNQPQHF
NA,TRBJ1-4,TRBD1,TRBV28,TGTGCCAGCAGTTTCGGACAGGGCCGGGAAAAACTGTTTTTT,CASSFGQGREKLFF
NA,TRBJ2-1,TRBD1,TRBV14,TGTGCCAGCAGCCAAACAATCGGGACAGGGGATGTAGATGAGCAGTTCTTC,CASSQTIGTGDVDEQFF
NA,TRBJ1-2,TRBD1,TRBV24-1,TGTGCCACCAGTTTTCCTACAGGGGGGGGATATGGCTACACCTTC,CATSFPTGGGYGYTF
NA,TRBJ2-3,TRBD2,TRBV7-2,TGTGCCAGCAGCTTAGCGCGTGGAGCGGGAGGGCCCGTGGGTACGCAGTATTTT,CASSLARGAGGPVGTQYF
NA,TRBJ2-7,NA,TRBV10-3,TGTGCCATCAGCCAGGTCGAATACGAGCAGTACTTC,CAISQVEYEQYF
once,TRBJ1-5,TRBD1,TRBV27,TGTGCCAGCAGTTGGACAGGGCCTTATAGCAATCAGCCCCAGCATTTT,CASSWTGPYSNQPQHF
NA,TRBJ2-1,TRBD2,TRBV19,TGTGCCAGTAGTATTCTAGCGGGGGGAAATGAGCAGTTCTTC,CASSILAGGNEQFF
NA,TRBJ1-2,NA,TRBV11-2,TGTGCCAGCAGCCCTCCGCAGGGAACTAACTATGGCTACACCTTC,CASSPPQGTNYGYTF